This is a list of T cell receptor beta chains from one sample in a study of synovial regulatory T cells in juvenile arthritis. Using immunoSEQ multiplex PCR, the repertoire was profiled, and TCRdb retains in-frame clones only, with some absent. The specimen's table records approximately 10,000 clones. Sequenced: Treg cells from blood. These TCRs come from a donor younger than 30 with juvenile idiopathic arthritis. Each CDR3 is given with its conserved first and last residue.

>TRBV28|TRBJ2-7
CASSPRAGRVQYF
>TRBV6-5|TRBJ2-3
CASSYSRPSTDTQYF
>TRBV4-1|TRBJ2-1
CASSQEAATRPSYNEQFF
>TRBV6-6|TRBJ1-5
CASSYSSVSNQPQHF
>TRBV10-2|TRBJ2-1
CASMGIGEQFF
>TRBV7-2|TRBJ1-5
CASSSQGNQPQHF
>TRBV2|TRBJ1-5
CASSFRGSNQPQHF
>TRBV6-5|TRBJ2-7
CASSYGSGSISYEQYF
>TRBV28|TRBJ1-5
CASSLSSRRIDQPQHF
>TRBV7-2|TRBJ2-7
CASSLAPPSGGYEQYF
>TRBV10-3|TRBJ2-3
CAIGGAGPDATQYF
>TRBV28|TRBJ1-5
CASSLSTYRGNQPQHF
>TRBV10-1|TRBJ1-3
CASTTHGAGGSDTIYF
>TRBV6-5|TRBJ1-3
CASSSTGGSGNTIYF
>TRBV19|TRBJ1-5
CASNPTGFLKQPQHF
>TRBV7-9|TRBJ2-7
CASSLTIDHEQYF
>TRBV10-3|TRBJ2-2
CAIRGGASDTGELFF
>TRBV5-1|TRBJ1-5
CASSTGIPNQPQHF
>TRBV4-2|TRBJ2-7
CASSPRDRDSYEQYF
>TRBV4-1|TRBJ1-2
CASSQDRSGGLSYYGYTF
>TRBV19|TRBJ2-3
CASSTRAGRLRTDTQYF
>TRBV28|TRBJ1-5
CASSAPGTVVYQPQHF
>TRBV6-4|TRBJ2-1
CASSDLSGLNEQFF
>TRBV6-1|TRBJ2-4
CASSGDRRDIQYF
>TRBV10-2|TRBJ1-2
CASRGRVNYGYTF
>TRBV7-2|TRBJ2-7
CASSRDRLAGVYEQYF
>TRBV11-2|TRBJ2-7
CASSFRTGLSYEQYF
>TRBV11-2|TRBJ2-1
CASSFLLVYNEQFF
>TRBV5-6|TRBJ1-2
CASNLQGGSYGYTF
>TRBV6-1|TRBJ2-1
CASSEDWSRGNEQFF
>TRBV5-4|TRBJ2-2
CASSFIRSRGTGELFF
>TRBV6-6|TRBJ2-1
CASRWLGRGPNEQFF
>TRBV11-2|TRBJ1-3
CASSLLLSGNTIYF
>TRBV9|TRBJ2-7
CASSVAGESSYEQYF
>TRBV5-1|TRBJ1-2
CASSLDVVRGYTF
>TRBV27|TRBJ1-3
CASSPWTGSHLSSGNTIYF
>TRBV6-6|TRBJ1-2
CASSLDRGGYTF
>TRBV29-1|TRBJ1-3
CSVSDRTSGNTIYF
>TRBV28|TRBJ1-2
CASKQGIHGYTF
>TRBV28|TRBJ2-7
CASSLLGKSRYEQYF